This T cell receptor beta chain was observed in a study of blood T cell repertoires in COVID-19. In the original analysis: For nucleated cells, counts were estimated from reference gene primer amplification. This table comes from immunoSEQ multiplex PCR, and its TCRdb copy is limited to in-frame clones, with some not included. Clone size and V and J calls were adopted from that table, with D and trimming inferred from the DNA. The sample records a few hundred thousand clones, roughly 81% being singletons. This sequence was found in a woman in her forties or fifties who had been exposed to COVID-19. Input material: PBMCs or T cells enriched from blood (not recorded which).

The CDR3 sequence: CASSIAMGAPYGYTF. CDR3 DNA: TGTGCCAGTAGTATTGCGATGGGGGCTCCCTATGGCTACACCTTC. The chain has TRBV19 and TRBJ1-2; D is possibly TRBD1 (6 bases). Looked up from germline, CDR1 is LNHDA and CDR2 is SQIVND (reference sequence). V was trimmed by 3 bases and J by 4 bases, leaving 15 bases between them. The CDR3 contains 15 residues.